Listed below are T cell receptor beta chains from one sample, sequenced in a study of T-cell reconstitution after alpha-beta-depleted transplantation in children. Each CDR3 protein gets one entry after TCRdb re-called the PCR reads with MiXCR. The table shows hundreds of thousands of distinct CDR3 sequences, with around 17% occurring only once. The sample consisted of PBMCs, mostly from graft donor cells, taken 360 days after TCRalphabeta/CD19-depleted stem cell transplant. Source of these receptors: a male patient aged 10 to 17 who had a stem cell transplant for acute lymphoblastic leukemia, so the T cells may come from the graft donor. Each CDR3 is given with its conserved first and last residue. The order of the fields is clone size, V gene, D gene, CDR3 length, J gene, CDR3 DNA, CDR3 protein. The D gene is left open where the match is weak. Clone size, where shown, is once, few, many, or a class for clones that have expanded.

NA	TRBV28	NA	13	TRBJ1-2	TGTGCCAGCAGTTTTGGGCTAGCCTATGGCTACACCTTC	CASSFGLAYGYTF
once	TRBV11-2	NA	15	TRBJ2-5	TGTGCCAGCAGCTTAGGACGACGGGCAGGCGAGACCCAGTACTTC	CASSLGRRAGETQYF
NA	TRBV24-1	TRBD2	15	TRBJ2-5	TGTGCCACCAGTGGGACTAGCGGGACGCCAGGGACCCAGTACTTC	CATSGTSGTPGTQYF
many	TRBV25-1	NA	15	TRBJ1-1	TGTGCCAGCAGTGAATGGAAGGGGAGTAGCGCTGAAGCTTTCTTT	CASSEWKGSSAEAFF
NA	TRBV29-1	TRBD1	13	TRBJ2-7	TGCAGCGTCGACCCGGGACAGGGATCCGAGCAGTACTTC	CSVDPGQGSEQYF
few	TRBV9	TRBD2	17	TRBJ2-1	TGTGCCAGCAGCGTACCAACTAGCGGAGGCTCCTACAATGAGCAGTTCTTC	CASSVPTSGGSYNEQFF
NA	TRBV4-1	TRBD2	18	TRBJ2-5	TGCGCCAGCAGCCAAGATACTCTAGCGGGACCGTACCAAGAGACCCAGTACTTC	CASSQDTLAGPYQETQYF
few	TRBV12-3/TRBV12-4	NA	12	TRBJ2-5	TGTGCCAGCAGCCCCCAAATAGAGACCCAGTACTTC	CASSPQIETQYF
many	TRBV20-1	NA	14	TRBJ1-2	TGCAGTGCTAGAGATTTCAGGGCTAACTATGGCTACACCTTC	CSARDFRANYGYTF
few	TRBV12-3/TRBV12-4	NA	20	TRBJ2-6	TGTGCCAGCAGTTTAGGTGAAGGAGGGGGCTTTCTCTCTGGGGCCAACGTCCTGACTTTC	CASSLGEGGGFLSGANVLTF
many	TRBV7-9	NA	14	TRBJ2-7	TGTGCCAGCAGCCTGGACCGGGGCTCCTACGAGCAGTACTTC	CASSLDRGSYEQYF
many	TRBV20-1	NA	15	TRBJ2-7	TGCAGTGCTAGAGTCCCGACGACACTCTCCTACGAGCAGTACTTC	CSARVPTTLSYEQYF